Each of the 17 T cell receptor beta chains below was sequenced from the same sample in a study of technical replicates of blood from several donors. Clones were read by immunoSEQ multiplex PCR, and TCRdb kept only the in-frame ones, dropping some. The repertoire holds approximately 77,000 clones, 94% seen once, with under 0.5% in the top ten. Sample: T cells isolated from PBMCs. The receptors here all came from a human donor in good health.

The rearrangement joins TRBV27 to TRBJ2-2; D not resolved. Germline values: CDR1 MNHEY, CDR2 SMNVEV (reference sequence). This CDR3 is 12 amino acids long. V lost 6 bases and J 2 bases, leaving 4 bases between the germline ends. CDR3 loop: CASSPNTGELFF. As DNA, the CDR3 is TGTGCCAGCAGCCCAAACACCGGGGAGCTGTTTTTT.

The chain recombines TRBV19 with TRBJ1-5, with 8 bases matching TRBD1. The CDR3 has 18 amino acids. Germline V gene lookup returns CDR1 LNHDA and CDR2 SQIVND (reference sequence). Trimming at V came to 5 bases and at J to 1 base, leaving 13 bases not matched to a gene. CDR3 sequence reads: CASSGRRQGILSNQPQHF. CDR3 DNA sequence: TGTGCCAGTAGTGGAAGAAGACAGGGGATTTTGAGCAATCAGCCCCAGCATTTT.

Concerning this clone itself: Other DNA sequences in the same sample also yield this CDR3. The chain uses TRBV18 and TRBJ2-3; 8 bases match TRBD2. CDR1 and CDR2 (germline): KGHSH, LQKENI. CDR3 length: 15 residues. V lost 2 bases to trimming and J lost 0 bases; unmatched junction nucleotides: 1. CDR3 sequence reads: CASSPLAGSTDTQYF. The CDR3 bases are TGTGCCAGCTCACCATTAGCGGGGAGCACAGATACGCAGTATTTT. Complete variable domain (other parts from reference TRBV18 and TRBJ2-3): NAGVMQNPRHLVRRRGQEARLRCSPMKGHSHVYWYRQLPEEGLKFMVYLQKENIIDESGMPKERFSAEFPKEGPSILRIQQVVRGDSAAYFCASSPLAGSTDTQYFGPGTRLTVL.

The rearrangement joins TRBV5-1 to TRBJ2-7, with a weak D call TRBD1 (6 bases). The V gene's germline CDR1 is SGHRS and CDR2 YFSETQ. V gave up 3 bases and J gave up 3 bases, with 19 bases separating them. The CDR3 contains 16 residues. CDR3 in DNA: TGCGCCAGCAGCTCTCCTACGACAGGCTCAGACTACGAGCAGTACTTC. This encodes CASSSPTTGSDYEQYF.

The J gene is TRBJ1-1, the V gene TRBV28; D perhaps matches TRBD1 (5 bases). Trimming removed 7 bases from V and 6 bases from J, with 15 bases in between. The CDR3 length is 13 residues. Germline CDR1 and CDR2: MDHEN and SYDVKM. CDR3 bases: TGTGCCAGCAATAGAATTTGGGGCGCTGAAGCTTTCTTT. This sequence encodes CASNRIWGAEAFF.

The chain is built from TRBV6-1 and TRBJ1-2, with 7 bases matching TRBD1. Per germline, CDR1 MNHNS and CDR2 SASEGT. The V segment lost 2 bases and the J segment 0 bases; nucleotides outside the gene matches: 9. The CDR3 covers 17 residues. DNA of the CDR3: TGTGCCAGCAGTGAAAGCAGACAGGGTCCAGCTAACTATGGCTACACCTTC. Its protein product is CASSESRQGPANYGYTF.

The rearrangement links TRBV28 to TRBJ1-2; TRBD1 might be the D (5 bases). The CDR3 covers 15 residues. CDR1 is MDHEN and CDR2 is SYDVKM in the germline V gene. V lost 3 bases and J lost 7, with 18 bases in between. CDR3: CASSFDRRGVSGYTF. CDR3 nucleotide sequence: TGTGCCAGCAGTTTCGACAGAAGGGGCGTTAGTGGCTACACCTTC.

This chain connects TRBV10-3 to TRBJ1-1; D gene unclear. Germline-derived CDR1 and CDR2 are ENHRY and SYGVKD. V lost 3 bases and J 1 base, leaving 6 bases between the germline ends. The CDR3 sequence is 13 residues long. The CDR3 reads CAISEPGNTEAFF. As DNA, the CDR3 is TGTGCCATCAGTGAACCGGGGAACACTGAAGCTTTCTTT.

V gene TRBV27 combines with J gene TRBJ1-2; no firm D call. Germline CDR1 and CDR2: MNHEY and SMNVEV (reference sequence). V was trimmed by 3 bases and J by 3 bases, leaving 8 bases between them. The length of the CDR3 is 13 residues. The CDR3 sequence is CASSFGMDYGYTF. For the CDR3, the DNA is TGTGCCAGCAGTTTTGGCATGGACTATGGCTACACCTTC.

The chain carries TRBV4-1 and TRBJ2-7, with D possibly TRBD2 on 6 matching bases. CDR1 and CDR2 (germline): MGHRA, YSYEKL. V was trimmed by 1 base and J by 4 bases, leaving 14 bases between them. The CDR3 consists of 15 residues. The CDR3 here is CASSQAVSGPYEQYF. The DNA for the CDR3 is TGCGCCAGCAGCCAAGCGGTTAGCGGACCTTACGAGCAGTACTTC.

This clone has only a few counts. This rearrangement joins TRBV5-1 to TRBJ2-7; TRBD1 matches at 10 bases. Germline values: CDR1 SGHRS, CDR2 YFSETQ. V was clipped by 4 bases and J by 6 bases; unmatched bases: 13. The CDR3 spans 16 residues. In nucleotides, the CDR3 is TGCGCCAGCAGCGGGGGGGACAGGGGCTTGGTTGTCGAGCAGTACTTC. Its translation: CASSGGDRGLVVEQYF.

V usage is TRBV28 and J usage is TRBJ1-5, with 11 positions matching TRBD1. With V trimmed by 5 bases and J by 5 bases, 5 bases remained unmatched. Germline V CDR1 and CDR2: MDHEN, SYDVKM. The CDR3 contains 15 residues. The CDR3 coding sequence is TGTGCCAGCAGTACTAGGACAGGGGGCTATCAGCCCCAGCATTTT. Protein: CASSTRTGGYQPQHF.

The V gene is TRBV7-3, the J gene TRBJ2-3; maybe TRBD2 (6 bases). The CDR3 sequence is 16 residues long. V lost 2 bases and J 0 bases, leaving 12 bases between the germline ends. Germline assignment: CDR1 SGHTA and CDR2 FQGTGA. CDR3 in DNA: TGTGCCAGCAGCTTAGCGGGGACCTTTAGCACAGATACGCAGTATTTT. Its translation is CASSLAGTFSTDTQYF.

The chain carries TRBV28 and TRBJ2-7; 12 nucleotides align to TRBD2. The germline gives CDR1 MDHEN, CDR2 SYDVKM. The CDR3 totals 16 residues. V lost 3 bases, J lost 4 bases, and 7 bases stayed unmatched. The CDR3 nucleotides read TGTGCCAGCAGTTTGCACACTAGCGGGAGGACTTACGAGCAGTACTTC. It encodes CASSLHTSGRTYEQYF.

The chain couples TRBV19 to TRBJ1-2; 7 bases are a match to TRBD1. The CDR3 covers 13 residues. In germline, CDR1 is LNHDA, CDR2 SQIVND (reference sequence). The V gene end was trimmed by 7 bases and the J gene end by 7 bases; junction bases not matched to a gene: 9. CDR3 DNA: TGTGCCAGTACGGAAGACAGGGAGTCTGGCTACACCTTC. This codes for CASTEDRESGYTF.

The chain carries TRBV6-1 and TRBJ1-4; weak D call: TRBD1 (5 bases). This CDR3 region has 15 residues. Trimming stripped 1 base from V and 11 bases from J, with 17 bases between. CDR1 and CDR2 from the germline V gene are MNHNS and SASEGT. In DNA form, the CDR3 reads TGTGCCAGCAGTGAAGAAGGGACTGCCACCTTTAAACTGTTTTTT. This codes for CASSEEGTATFKLFF.

The chain carries TRBV6-1 and TRBJ1-1; D not resolved. In germline, CDR1 is MNHNS, CDR2 SASEGT. V shed 6 bases and J shed 4 bases, with 15 bases lying between them. The CDR3 covers 14 residues. CDR3 in DNA: TGTGCCAGCAGCGAGGACCGGGATGGCACTGAAGCTTTCTTT. Protein: CASSEDRDGTEAFF.